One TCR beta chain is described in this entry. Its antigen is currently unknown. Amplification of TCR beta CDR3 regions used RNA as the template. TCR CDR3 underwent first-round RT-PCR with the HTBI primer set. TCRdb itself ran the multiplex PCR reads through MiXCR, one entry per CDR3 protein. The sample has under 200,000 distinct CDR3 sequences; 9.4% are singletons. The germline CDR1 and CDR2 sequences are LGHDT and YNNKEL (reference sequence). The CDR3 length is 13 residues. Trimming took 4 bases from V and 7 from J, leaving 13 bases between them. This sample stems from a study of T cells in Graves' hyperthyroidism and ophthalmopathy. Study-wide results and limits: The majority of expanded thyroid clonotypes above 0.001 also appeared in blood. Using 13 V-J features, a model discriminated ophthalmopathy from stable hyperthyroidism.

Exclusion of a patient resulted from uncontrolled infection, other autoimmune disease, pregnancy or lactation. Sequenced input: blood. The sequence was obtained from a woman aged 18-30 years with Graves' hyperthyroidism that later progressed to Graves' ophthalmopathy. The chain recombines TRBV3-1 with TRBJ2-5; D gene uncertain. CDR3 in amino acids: CASSPAGLLTQYF. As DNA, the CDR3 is TGTGCCAGCAGCCCGGCAGGCTTGTTGACCCAGTACTTC.